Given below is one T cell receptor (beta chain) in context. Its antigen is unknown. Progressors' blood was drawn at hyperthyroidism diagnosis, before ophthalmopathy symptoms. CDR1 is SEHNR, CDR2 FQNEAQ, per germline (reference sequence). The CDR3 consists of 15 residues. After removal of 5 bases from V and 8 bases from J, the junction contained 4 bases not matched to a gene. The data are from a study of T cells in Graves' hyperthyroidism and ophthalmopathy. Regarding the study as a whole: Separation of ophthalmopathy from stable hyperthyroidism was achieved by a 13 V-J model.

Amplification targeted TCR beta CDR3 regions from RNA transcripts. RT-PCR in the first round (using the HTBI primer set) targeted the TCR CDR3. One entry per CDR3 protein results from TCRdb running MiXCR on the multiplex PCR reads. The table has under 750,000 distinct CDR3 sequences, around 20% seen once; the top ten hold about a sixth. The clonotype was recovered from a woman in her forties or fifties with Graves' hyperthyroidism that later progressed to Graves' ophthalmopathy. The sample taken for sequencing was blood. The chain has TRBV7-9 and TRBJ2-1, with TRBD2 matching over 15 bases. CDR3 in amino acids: CASSRTSGGAHEQFF. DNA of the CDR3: TGTGCCAGCAGCCGGACTAGCGGGGGGGCCCATGAGCAGTTCTTC.